Sequencing of this T cell receptor beta chain was carried out in a study of T cell repertoires in cytomegalovirus infection. Overall study context: Both CMV infection and a matching HLA type were indicated by public TCR beta signatures.

TCRdb reprocessed the reads with MiXCR, giving one entry per CDR3 protein. The sample consists of roughly 760,000 distinct CDR3 sequences, approximately 40% of them appearing once. The CDR3 has 15 amino acids. Germline loops: CDR1 SGHAT, CDR2 FQNNGV. V lost 6 bases, J lost 0 bases, and 12 bases lay in between. This clonotype originated in a human donor in good health (CMV status not recorded). Some clones in this sample may be carry-over from other donors' samples. Sequencing was performed on PBMCs. The J gene is TRBJ1-3, the V gene TRBV11-2, with D hard to call. The DNA of the CDR3 is TGTGCCAGCAGGTCCTCGGTGATCTCTGGAAACACCATATATTTT. This encodes CASRSSVISGNTIYF. Filled out from reference TRBV11-2 and TRBJ1-3, the complete variable domain reads EAGVAQSPRYKIIEKRQSVAFWCNPISGHATLYWYQQILGQGPKLLIQFQNNGVVDDSQLPKDRFSAERLKGVDSTLKIQPAKLEDSAVYLCASRSSVISGNTIYFGEGSWLTVV.